This T cell receptor beta chain stems from a study of blood T cell repertoires in COVID-19. About the study: T cells, B-cell-depleted T cells, or PBMCs supplied cDNA or gDNA.

The CDR3 length is 15 residues. Trimming pared 4 bases from V and 0 bases from J, leaving 11 bases between. Germline lookup yields CDR1 SGHRS and CDR2 YFSETQ. This clone was detected once. Original methodology: From reference gene primer amplification, estimates of nucleated cell counts were derived. The table came from immunoSEQ multiplex PCR; TCRdb's copy has only in-frame clones and leaves some out. The V and J calls and clone size were taken over from that table, and D and trimming were inferred from the DNA. The data hold around 340,000 clones, with 65% to 90% observed a single time. Sample: PBMCs or T cells enriched from blood (not recorded which). The chain combines TRBV5-1 with TRBJ1-5; unclear D gene. The TCR originated in a woman aged 40 to 49 with acute COVID-19. This chain's CDR3 is CASSPDGYSNQPQHF. DNA of the CDR3: TGCGCCAGCAGCCCAGACGGGTATAGCAATCAGCCCCAGCATTTT. Full variable domain (missing parts from reference TRBV5-1 and TRBJ1-5): KAGVTQTPRYLIKTRGQQVTLSCSPISGHRSVSWYQQTPGQGLQFLFEYFSETQRNKGNFPGRFSGRQFSNSRSEMNVSTLELGDSALYLCASSPDGYSNQPQHFGDGTRLSIL.